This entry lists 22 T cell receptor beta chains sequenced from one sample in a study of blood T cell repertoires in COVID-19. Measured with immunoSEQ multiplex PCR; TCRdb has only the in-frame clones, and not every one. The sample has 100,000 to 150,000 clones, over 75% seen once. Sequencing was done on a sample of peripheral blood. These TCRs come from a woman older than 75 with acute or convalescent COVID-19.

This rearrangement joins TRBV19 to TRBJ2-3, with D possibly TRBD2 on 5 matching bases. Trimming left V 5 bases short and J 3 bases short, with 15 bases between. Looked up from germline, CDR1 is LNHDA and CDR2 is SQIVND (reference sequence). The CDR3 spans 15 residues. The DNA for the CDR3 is TGTGCCAGTAGTCCTACAGAGGTAGCGACAGATACGCAGTATTTT. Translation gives CASSPTEVATDTQYF.

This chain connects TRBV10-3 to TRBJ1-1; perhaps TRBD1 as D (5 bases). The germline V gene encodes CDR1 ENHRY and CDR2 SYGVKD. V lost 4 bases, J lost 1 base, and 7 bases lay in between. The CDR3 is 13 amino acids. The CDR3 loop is CAISARENTEAFF. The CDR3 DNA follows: TGTGCCATCAGTGCCAGGGAGAACACTGAAGCTTTCTTT.

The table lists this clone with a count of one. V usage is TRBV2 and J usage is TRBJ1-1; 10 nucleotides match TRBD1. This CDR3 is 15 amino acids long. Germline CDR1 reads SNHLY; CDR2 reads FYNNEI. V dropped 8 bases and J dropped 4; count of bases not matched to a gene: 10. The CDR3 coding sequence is TGTGCCAGCTCCATTTCCGGGACAGGGGTCACTGAAGCTTTCTTT. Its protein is CASSISGTGVTEAFF.

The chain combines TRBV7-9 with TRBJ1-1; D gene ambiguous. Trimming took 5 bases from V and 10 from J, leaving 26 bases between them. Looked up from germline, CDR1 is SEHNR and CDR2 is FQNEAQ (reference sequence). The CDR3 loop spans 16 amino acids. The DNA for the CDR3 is TGTGCCAGCAGCCGCGGGTGGCCACCTGCTATGGGGAGAGCTTTCTTT. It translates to CASSRGWPPAMGRAFF.

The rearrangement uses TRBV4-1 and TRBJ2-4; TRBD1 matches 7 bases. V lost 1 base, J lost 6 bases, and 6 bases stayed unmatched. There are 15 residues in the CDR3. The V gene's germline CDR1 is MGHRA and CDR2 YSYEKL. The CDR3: CASSQVSPGGNIQYF. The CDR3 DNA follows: TGCGCCAGCAGCCAAGTAAGCCCAGGGGGAAACATTCAGTACTTC.

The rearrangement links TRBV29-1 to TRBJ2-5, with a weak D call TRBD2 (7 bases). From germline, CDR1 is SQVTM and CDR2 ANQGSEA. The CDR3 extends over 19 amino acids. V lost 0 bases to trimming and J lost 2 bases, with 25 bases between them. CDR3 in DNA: TGCAGCGTTGAAGAAGATCGGCAGGGGACGGGGGGTAGACAAGAGACCCAGTACTTC. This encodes CSVEEDRQGTGGRQETQYF.

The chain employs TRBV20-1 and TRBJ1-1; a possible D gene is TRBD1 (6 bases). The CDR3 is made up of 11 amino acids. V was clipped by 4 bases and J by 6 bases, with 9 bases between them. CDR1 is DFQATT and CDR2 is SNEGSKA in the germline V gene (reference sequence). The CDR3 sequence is CSAKRTAEAFF. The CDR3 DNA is TGCAGTGCTAAACGGACAGCTGAAGCTTTCTTT.

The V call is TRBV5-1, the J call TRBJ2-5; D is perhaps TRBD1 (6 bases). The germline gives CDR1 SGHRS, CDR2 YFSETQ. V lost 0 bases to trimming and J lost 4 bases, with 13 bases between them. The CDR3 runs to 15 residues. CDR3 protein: CASSLAPRGIETQYF. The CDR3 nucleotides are TGCGCCAGCAGCTTGGCACCCAGGGGTATAGAGACCCAGTACTTC.

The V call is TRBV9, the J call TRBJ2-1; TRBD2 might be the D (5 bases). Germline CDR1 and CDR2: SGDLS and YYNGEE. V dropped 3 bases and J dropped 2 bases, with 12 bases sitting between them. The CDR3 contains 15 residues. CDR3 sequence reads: CASSGGRGPYNEQFF. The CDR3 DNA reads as TGTGCCAGCAGCGGCGGGCGAGGGCCCTACAATGAGCAGTTCTTC.

CDR3 amino acids: CASSLVGVFGGMNTEAFF. DNA for the CDR3: TGTGCCAGCAGCTTAGTAGGAGTCTTTGGGGGGATGAACACTGAAGCTTTCTTT. The chain recombines TRBV5-5 with TRBJ1-1; TRBD1 might be the D (5 bases). V shed 2 bases and J shed 0 bases, with 20 bases lying between them. CDR3 length equals 18 residues. Germline V lookup: CDR1 SGHKS, CDR2 YYEKEE (reference sequence).

The CDR3 region has the DNA TGTGCCAGCAGCCACGCGGGGTTAGCCAAAAACATTCAGTACTTC. This encodes CASSHAGLAKNIQYF. The chain joins TRBV7-9 to TRBJ2-4, with D tentatively TRBD2 (6 bases). Germline CDR1 reads SEHNR; CDR2 reads FQNEAQ (reference sequence). The CDR3 loop spans 15 amino acids. The V end was cut by 5 bases, the J end by 0 bases, with 11 bases between.

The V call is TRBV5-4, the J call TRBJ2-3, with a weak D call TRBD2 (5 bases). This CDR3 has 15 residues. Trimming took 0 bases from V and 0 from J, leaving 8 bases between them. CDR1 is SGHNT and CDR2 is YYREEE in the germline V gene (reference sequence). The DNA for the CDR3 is TGTGCCAGCAGCTTGGCGGGGTTTAGCACAGATACGCAGTATTTT. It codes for CASSLAGFSTDTQYF.

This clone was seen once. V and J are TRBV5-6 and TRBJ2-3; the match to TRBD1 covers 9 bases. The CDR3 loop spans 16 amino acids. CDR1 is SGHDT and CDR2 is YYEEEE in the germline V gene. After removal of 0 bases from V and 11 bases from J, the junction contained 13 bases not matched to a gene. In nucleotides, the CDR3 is TGTGCCAGCAGCTTGGCCGGGACAGGGCTCACAAGGGAGCAGTATTTT. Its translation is CASSLAGTGLTREQYF.

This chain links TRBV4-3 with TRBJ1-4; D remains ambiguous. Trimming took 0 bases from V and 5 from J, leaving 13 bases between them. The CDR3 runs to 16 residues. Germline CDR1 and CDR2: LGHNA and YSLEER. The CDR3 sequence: CASSQEFTSMNEKLFF. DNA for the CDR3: TGCGCCAGCAGCCAAGAATTCACATCAATGAATGAAAAACTGTTTTTT.

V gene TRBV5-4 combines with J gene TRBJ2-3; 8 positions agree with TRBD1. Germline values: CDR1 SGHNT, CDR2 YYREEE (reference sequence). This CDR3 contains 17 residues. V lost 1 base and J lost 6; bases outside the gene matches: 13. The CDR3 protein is CASSLPPGQALPDTQYF. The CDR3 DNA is TGTGCCAGCAGCTTGCCCCCGGGACAGGCTCTCCCCGATACGCAGTATTTT.

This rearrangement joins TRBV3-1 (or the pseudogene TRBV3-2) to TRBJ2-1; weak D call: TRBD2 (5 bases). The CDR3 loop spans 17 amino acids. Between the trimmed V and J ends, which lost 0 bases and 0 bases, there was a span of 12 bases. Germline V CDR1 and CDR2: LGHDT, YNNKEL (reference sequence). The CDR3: CASSQDWGGSSYNEQFF. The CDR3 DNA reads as TGTGCCAGCAGCCAAGATTGGGGTGGGAGCTCCTACAATGAGCAGTTCTTC.

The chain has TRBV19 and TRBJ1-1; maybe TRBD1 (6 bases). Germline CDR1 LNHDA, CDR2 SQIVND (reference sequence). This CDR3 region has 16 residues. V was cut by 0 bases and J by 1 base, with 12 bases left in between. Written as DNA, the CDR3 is TGTGCCAGTAGTATAGATTTTGGGGGCAGGAACACTGAAGCTTTCTTT. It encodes CASSIDFGGRNTEAFF.

The CDR3 DNA reads as TGCGCCAGCAGCCAAGAAAGGCGAGGTGGACAGGGGAGTCTACGGGAGTTCTTC. This translates into CASSQERRGGQGSLREFF. The chain joins TRBV4-1 to TRBJ2-1; 9 bases fit TRBD1. Germline assignment: CDR1 MGHRA and CDR2 YSYEKL. The CDR3 is 18 residues long. Germline trimming cut 0 bases from V and 14 bases from J; bases unmatched to any gene: 20.

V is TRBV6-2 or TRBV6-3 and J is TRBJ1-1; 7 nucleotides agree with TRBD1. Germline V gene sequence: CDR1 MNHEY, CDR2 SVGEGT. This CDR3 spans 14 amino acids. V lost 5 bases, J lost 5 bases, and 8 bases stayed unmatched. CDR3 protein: CASSIGGRSTEAFF. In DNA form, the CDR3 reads TGTGCCAGCAGTATAGGGGGCAGAAGTACTGAAGCTTTCTTT.

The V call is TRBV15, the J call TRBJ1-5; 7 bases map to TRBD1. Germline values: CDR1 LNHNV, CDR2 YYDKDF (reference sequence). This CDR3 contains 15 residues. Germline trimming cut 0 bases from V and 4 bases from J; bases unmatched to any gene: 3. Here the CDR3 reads CATSRDDRDNQPQHF. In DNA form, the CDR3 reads TGTGCCACCAGCAGAGATGACAGGGATAATCAGCCCCAGCATTTT.

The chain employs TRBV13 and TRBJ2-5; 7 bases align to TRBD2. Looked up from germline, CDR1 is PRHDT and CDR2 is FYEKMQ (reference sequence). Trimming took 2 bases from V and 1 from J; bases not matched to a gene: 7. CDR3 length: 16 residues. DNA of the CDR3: TGTGCCAGCAGCTTACGCGGGGGAATCGGCCAAGAGACCCAGTACTTC. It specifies CASSLRGGIGQETQYF.

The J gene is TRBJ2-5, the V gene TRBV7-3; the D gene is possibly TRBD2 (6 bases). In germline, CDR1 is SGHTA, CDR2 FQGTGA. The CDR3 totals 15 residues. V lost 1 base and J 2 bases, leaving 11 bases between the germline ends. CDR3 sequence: CASSLNGGGQETQYF. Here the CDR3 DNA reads TGTGCCAGCAGCTTAAACGGCGGAGGGCAAGAGACCCAGTACTTC.